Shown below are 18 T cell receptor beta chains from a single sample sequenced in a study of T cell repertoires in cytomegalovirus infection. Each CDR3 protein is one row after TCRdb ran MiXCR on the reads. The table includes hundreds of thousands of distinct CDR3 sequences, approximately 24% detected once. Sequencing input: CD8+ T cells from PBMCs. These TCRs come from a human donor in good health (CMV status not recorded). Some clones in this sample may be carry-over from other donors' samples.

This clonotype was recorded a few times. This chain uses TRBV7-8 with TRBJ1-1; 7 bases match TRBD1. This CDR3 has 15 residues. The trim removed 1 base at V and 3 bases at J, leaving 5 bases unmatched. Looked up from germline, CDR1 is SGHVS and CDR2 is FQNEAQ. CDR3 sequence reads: CASSLVRGRHTEAFF. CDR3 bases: TGTGCCAGCAGCTTAGTTAGGGGGCGGCACACTGAAGCTTTCTTT.

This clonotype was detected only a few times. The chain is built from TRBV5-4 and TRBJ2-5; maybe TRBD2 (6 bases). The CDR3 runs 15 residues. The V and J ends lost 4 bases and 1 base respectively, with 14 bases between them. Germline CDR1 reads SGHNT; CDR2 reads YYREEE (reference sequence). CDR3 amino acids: CASSPGGSPQETQYF. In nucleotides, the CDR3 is TGTGCCAGCAGCCCCGGGGGATCTCCCCAAGAGACCCAGTACTTC.

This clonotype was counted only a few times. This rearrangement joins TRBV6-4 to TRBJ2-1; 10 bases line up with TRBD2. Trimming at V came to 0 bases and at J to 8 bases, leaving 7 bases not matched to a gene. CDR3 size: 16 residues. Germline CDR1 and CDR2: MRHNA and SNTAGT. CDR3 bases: TGTGCCAGCAGTGACTCGAAAAGCGGGGGGGTTTATGAGCAGTTCTTC. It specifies CASSDSKSGGVYEQFF.

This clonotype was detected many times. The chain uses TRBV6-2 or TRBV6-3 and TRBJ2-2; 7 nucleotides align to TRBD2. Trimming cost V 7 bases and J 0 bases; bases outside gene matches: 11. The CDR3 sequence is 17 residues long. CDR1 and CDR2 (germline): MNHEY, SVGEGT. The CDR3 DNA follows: TGTGCCAGCACCCACGGGCTAGCGGATCCGAACACCGGGGAGCTGTTTTTT. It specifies CASTHGLADPNTGELFF.

For the CDR3, the DNA is TGCGCCAGCAGCCCGGGCGGCGTTTATGGCTACACCTTC. Amino acid sequence: CASSPGGVYGYTF. The chain uses TRBV4-1 and TRBJ1-2, with D hard to call. Looked up from germline, CDR1 is MGHRA and CDR2 is YSYEKL. Deletions cut 4 bases from V and 5 bases from J, with 11 bases between. The CDR3 contains 13 residues.

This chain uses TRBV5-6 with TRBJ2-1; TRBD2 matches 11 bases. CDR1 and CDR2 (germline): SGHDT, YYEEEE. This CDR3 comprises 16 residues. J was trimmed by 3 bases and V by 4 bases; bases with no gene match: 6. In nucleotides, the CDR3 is TGTGCCAGCAGCGCGGGACTAGCGGAGGACTACAATGAGCAGTTCTTC. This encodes CASSAGLAEDYNEQFF.

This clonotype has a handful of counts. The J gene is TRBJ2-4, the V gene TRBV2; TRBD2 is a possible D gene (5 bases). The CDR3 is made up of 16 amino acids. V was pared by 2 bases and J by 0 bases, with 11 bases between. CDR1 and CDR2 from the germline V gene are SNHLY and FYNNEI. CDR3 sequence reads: CASSEYGLIAKNIQYF. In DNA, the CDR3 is TGTGCCAGCAGTGAATATGGACTTATAGCCAAAAACATTCAGTACTTC.

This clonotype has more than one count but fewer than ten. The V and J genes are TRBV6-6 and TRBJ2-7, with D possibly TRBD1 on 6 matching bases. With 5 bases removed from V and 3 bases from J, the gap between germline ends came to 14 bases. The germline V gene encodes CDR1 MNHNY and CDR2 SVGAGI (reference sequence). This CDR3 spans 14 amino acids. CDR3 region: CASSPSRGGYEQYV. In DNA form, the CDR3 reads TGTGCCAGCAGTCCCTCGAGAGGGGGCTACGAGCAGTACGTC.

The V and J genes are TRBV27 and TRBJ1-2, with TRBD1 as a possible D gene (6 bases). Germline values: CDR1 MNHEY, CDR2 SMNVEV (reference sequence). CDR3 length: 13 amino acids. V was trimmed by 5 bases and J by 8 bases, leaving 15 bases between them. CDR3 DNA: TGTGCCAGCAGTCCCGCAGGGGATTTCGGCTACACCTTC. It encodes CASSPAGDFGYTF.

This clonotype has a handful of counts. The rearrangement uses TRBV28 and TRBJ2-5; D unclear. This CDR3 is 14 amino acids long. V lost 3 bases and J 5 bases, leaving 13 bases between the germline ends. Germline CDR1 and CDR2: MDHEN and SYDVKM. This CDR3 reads CASSFRRTVETQYF. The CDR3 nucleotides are TGTGCCAGCAGTTTTCGCAGGACGGTGGAGACCCAGTACTTC. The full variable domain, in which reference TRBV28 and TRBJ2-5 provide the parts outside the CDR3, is DVKVTQSSRYLVKRTGEKVFLECVQDMDHENMFWYRQDPGLGLRLIYFSYDVKMKEKGDIPEGYSVSREKKERFSLILESASTNQTSMYLCASSFRRTVETQYFGPGTRLLVL.

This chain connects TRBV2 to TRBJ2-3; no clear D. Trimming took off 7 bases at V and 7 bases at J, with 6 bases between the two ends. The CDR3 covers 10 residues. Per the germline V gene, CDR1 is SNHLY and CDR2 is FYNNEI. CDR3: CASIGNTQYF. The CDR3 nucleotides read TGTGCCAGCATAGGCAATACGCAGTATTTT.

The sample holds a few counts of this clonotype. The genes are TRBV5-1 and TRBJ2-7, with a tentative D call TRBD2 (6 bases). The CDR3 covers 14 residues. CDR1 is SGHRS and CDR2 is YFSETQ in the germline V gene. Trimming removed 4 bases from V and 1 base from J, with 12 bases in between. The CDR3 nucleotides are TGCGCCAGCAGCGATCCGGGGGTGTCCTACGAGCAGTACTTC. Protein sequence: CASSDPGVSYEQYF.

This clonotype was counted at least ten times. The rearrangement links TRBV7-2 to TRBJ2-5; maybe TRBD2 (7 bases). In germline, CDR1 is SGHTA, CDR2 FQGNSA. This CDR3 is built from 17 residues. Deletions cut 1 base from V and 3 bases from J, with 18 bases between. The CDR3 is CASSLGLPGGEEETQYF. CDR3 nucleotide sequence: TGTGCCAGCAGCTTAGGTCTACCGGGGGGCGAGGAAGAGACCCAGTACTTC.

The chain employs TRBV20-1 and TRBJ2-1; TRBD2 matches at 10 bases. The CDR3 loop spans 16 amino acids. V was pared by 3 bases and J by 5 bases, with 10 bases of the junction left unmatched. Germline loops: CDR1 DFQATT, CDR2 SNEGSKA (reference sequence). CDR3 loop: CSASPSSGGADNEQFF. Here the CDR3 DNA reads TGCAGTGCTAGCCCCTCCAGCGGGGGGGCGGACAATGAGCAGTTCTTC.

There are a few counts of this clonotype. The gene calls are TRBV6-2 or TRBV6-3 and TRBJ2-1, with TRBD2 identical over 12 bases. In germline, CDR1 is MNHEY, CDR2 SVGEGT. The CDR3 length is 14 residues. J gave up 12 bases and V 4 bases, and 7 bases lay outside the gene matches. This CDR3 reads CASSWGQGLAGQFF. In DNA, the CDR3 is TGTGCCAGCAGTTGGGGACAGGGACTAGCGGGGCAGTTCTTC.

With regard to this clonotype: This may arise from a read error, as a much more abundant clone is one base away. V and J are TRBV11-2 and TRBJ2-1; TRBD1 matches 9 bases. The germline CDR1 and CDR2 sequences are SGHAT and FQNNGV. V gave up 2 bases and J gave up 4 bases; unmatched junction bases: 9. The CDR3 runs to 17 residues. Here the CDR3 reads CASSLRDRESMYNEQFF. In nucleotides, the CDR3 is TGTGCCAGCAGCTTAAGGGACAGGGAATCTATGTACAATGAGCAGTTCTTC.

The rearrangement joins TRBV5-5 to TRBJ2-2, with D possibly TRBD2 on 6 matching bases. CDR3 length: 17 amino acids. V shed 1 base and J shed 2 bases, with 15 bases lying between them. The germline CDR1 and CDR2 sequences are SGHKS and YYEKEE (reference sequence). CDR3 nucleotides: TGTGCCAGCAGCTTGCGATTTGTGCGGGAAAACACCGGGGAGCTGTTTTTT. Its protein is CASSLRFVRENTGELFF.

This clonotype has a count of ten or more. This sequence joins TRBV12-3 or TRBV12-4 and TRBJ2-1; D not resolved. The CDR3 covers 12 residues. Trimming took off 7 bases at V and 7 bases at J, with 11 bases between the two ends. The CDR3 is CASTPRWNEQFF. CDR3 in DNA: TGTGCCAGCACCCCTCGTTGGAATGAGCAGTTCTTC.